The rows below give T cell receptor beta chains drawn from one sample of a study of blood T cell repertoires in COVID-19. The protocol was immunoSEQ multiplex PCR, while the TCRdb copy is restricted to in-frame clones and leaves out a portion. The table includes about 99,000 clones, 70% to 85% detected once. Input material: peripheral blood. The source of these receptors is a woman older than 75 with active or convalescent COVID-19. Each CDR3 is given with its conserved first and last residue. Fields, in order: J gene, D gene, clone size, V gene, CDR3 DNA, CDR3 protein. A D gene is named only where the DNA matches it firmly. Clone size is not always given. Where it is, it says once, few, many or a class for expanded clones.

TRBJ2-3	TRBD2	.	TRBV19	TGTGCCAGTAGTTCCTCCTCGGGTAGCGGGGGGGCCTATTGGGTCACAGATACGCAGTATTTT	CASSSSSGSGGAYWVTDTQYF
TRBJ1-2	TRBD1	.	TRBV30	TGTGCCTGGAGTGCCGGGACAGGGTTTGGCTACACCTTC	CAWSAGTGFGYTF
TRBJ2-1	.	.	TRBV27	TGTGCCAGCACCCCCAGGGCGGGATGGGTCTACAATGAGCAGTTCTTC	CASTPRAGWVYNEQFF
TRBJ1-6	.	.	TRBV2	TGTGCCAGCAGTGAATCTTCGGGCTATAATTCACCCCTCCACTTT	CASSESSGYNSPLHF
TRBJ1-5	.	.	TRBV7-2	TGTGCCAGCAGCTATAAGACCGGGGGCAATCAGCCCCAGCATTTT	CASSYKTGGNQPQHF
TRBJ1-1	.	.	TRBV28	TGTGCCAGCAGTTTACAGGGTACTGAAGCTTTCTTT	CASSLQGTEAFF
TRBJ2-5	TRBD2	.	TRBV10-3	TGTGCCATCAGTCCAGCGGGAGAAGAGACCCAGTACTTC	CAISPAGEETQYF
TRBJ1-2	.	.	TRBV15	TGTGCCACCAGCGAGGGTAATTATGGCTACACCTTC	CATSEGNYGYTF
TRBJ2-2	.	once	TRBV7-2	TGTGCCAGCAGCGGCAGTATCCGGGACTTCGAATGGAACACCGGGGAGCTGTTTTTT	CASSGSIRDFEWNTGELFF
TRBJ1-3	.	.	TRBV6-5	TGTGCCAGCAGCCTAACAGCCTTCAGAGACACCATATATTTT	CASSLTAFRDTIYF